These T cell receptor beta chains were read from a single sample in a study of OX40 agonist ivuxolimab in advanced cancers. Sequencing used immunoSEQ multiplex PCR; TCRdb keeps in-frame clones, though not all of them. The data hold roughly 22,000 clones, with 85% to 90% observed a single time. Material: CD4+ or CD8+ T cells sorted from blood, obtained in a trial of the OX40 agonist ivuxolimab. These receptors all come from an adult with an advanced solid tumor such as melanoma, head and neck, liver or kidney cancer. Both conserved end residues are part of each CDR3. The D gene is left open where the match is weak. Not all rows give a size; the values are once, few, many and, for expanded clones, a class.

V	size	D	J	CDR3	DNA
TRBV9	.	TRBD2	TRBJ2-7	CASSVGTSGSEQYF	TGTGCCAGCAGCGTCGGGACTAGCGGGAGCGAGCAGTACTTC
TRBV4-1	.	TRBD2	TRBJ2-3	CASSQEVALAGNRDTQYF	TGCGCCAGCAGCCAAGAGGTGGCGTTAGCGGGTAACCGAGATACGCAGTATTTT
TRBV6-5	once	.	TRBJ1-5	CASSYSAGNQPQHF	TGTGCCAGCAGTTACTCGGCAGGGAATCAGCCCCAGCATTTT
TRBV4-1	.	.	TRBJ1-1	CASSQVRENTEAFF	TGCGCCAGCAGCCAAGTTAGGGAGAACACTGAAGCTTTCTTT
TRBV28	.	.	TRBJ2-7	CASGGEQYF	TGTGCCAGCGGGGGGGAGCAGTACTTC
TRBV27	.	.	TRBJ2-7	CASRRESHEQYF	TGTGCCAGCAGACGGGAGTCCCACGAGCAGTACTTC
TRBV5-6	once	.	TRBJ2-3	CASSLGSTQYF	TGTGCCAGCAGCTTGGGCTCTACGCAGTATTTT
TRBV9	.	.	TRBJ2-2	CASSPQDRELFF	TGTGCCAGCAGCCCGCAGGACCGGGAGCTGTTTTTT
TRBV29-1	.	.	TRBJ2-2	CSVAPSTGELFF	TGCAGCGTTGCTCCCAGTACCGGGGAGCTGTTTTTT
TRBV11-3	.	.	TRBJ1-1	CASSPRGLRGGPEAFF	TGTGCCAGCAGCCCCCGCGGGTTGAGGGGAGGACCTGAAGCTTTCTTT
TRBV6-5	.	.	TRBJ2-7	CASKSPSYEQYF	TGTGCCAGCAAGAGCCCTTCCTACGAGCAGTACTTC
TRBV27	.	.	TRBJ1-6	CASSFLRDKGSPLHF	TGTGCCAGCAGTTTCCTCCGGGACAAGGGTTCACCCCTCCACTTT
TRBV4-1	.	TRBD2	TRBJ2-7	CASSQVTSDTYEQYF	TGCGCCAGCAGCCAAGTGACTAGCGATACCTACGAGCAGTACTTC
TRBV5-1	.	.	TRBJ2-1	CASSLWSGGSSYNEQFF	TGCGCCAGCAGCTTGTGGTCGGGGGGCTCCTCTTACAATGAGCAGTTCTTC
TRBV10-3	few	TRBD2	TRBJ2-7	CAISESGGSYEQYF	TGTGCCATCAGTGAGTCGGGAGGGAGTTACGAGCAGTACTTC
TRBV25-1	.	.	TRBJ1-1	CASSEGGRSQNTEAFF	TGTGCCAGCAGTGAAGGTGGCAGATCTCAGAACACTGAAGCTTTCTTT
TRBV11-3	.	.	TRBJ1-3	CASSLHDSYSGNTIYF	TGTGCCAGCAGCTTACACGACAGTTACTCTGGAAACACCATATATTTT
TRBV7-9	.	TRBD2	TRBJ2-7	CASSQGASGREQYF	TGTGCCAGCAGCCAAGGGGCTAGCGGGAGGGAGCAGTACTTC
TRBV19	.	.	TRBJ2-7	CASSMGGDFSMEQYF	TGTGCCAGTAGTATGGGTGGTGACTTCTCGATGGAGCAGTACTTC
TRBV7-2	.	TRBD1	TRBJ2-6	CASSPTGSSGANVLTF	TGTGCCAGCAGCCCGACAGGGAGCTCTGGGGCCAACGTCCTGACTTTC
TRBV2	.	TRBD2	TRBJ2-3	CALLRDYSDTQYF	TGTGCCCTCCTAAGGGACTATTCAGATACGCAGTATTTT
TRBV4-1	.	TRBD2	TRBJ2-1	CASSLGLAGVEQFF	TGCGCCAGCAGCCTCGGACTAGCGGGAGTTGAGCAGTTCTTC
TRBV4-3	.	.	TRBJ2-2	CASSQALDSWAGELFF	TGCGCCAGCAGCCAAGCTCTCGACAGTTGGGCCGGGGAGCTGTTTTTT
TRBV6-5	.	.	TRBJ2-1	CASRPPGHPWDEQFF	TGTGCCAGCAGACCCCCGGGACACCCGTGGGATGAGCAGTTCTTC
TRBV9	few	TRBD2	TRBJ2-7	CASSVGRLAGGTYEQYF	TGTGCCAGCAGCGTAGGACGGCTAGCGGGAGGAACCTACGAGCAGTACTTC
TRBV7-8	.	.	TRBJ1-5	CASSSGNQPQHF	TGTGCCAGCAGTTCCGGGAATCAGCCCCAGCATTTT
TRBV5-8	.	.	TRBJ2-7	CASSLLPRGDEQYF	TGTGCCAGCAGCTTGTTACCACGAGGAGACGAGCAGTACTTC
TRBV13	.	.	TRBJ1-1	CASSLVRGNTEAFF	TGTGCCAGCAGCTTAGTCAGGGGGAACACTGAAGCTTTCTTT
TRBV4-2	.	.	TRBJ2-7	CASSQEEFPGYEQYF	TGTGCCAGCAGCCAAGAGGAGTTTCCAGGGTACGAGCAGTACTTC
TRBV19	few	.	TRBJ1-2	CASGRVDGYTF	TGTGCCAGTGGCAGGGTGGATGGCTACACCTTC
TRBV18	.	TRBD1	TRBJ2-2	CASSHRGEGTGELFF	TGTGCCAGCTCACACAGGGGTGAGGGCACCGGGGAGCTGTTTTTT
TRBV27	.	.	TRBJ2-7	CASSFPAYEQYF	TGTGCCAGCAGTTTCCCCGCCTACGAGCAGTACTTC
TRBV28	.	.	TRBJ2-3	CASSFKDTQYF	TGTGCCAGCAGTTTTAAAGATACGCAGTATTTT
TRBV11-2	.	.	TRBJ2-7	CASSSYWGSYEQYF	TGTGCCAGCAGCTCCTATTGGGGCTCCTACGAGCAGTACTTC
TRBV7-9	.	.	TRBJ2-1	CASRPGGDSAYNEQFF	TGTGCCAGCAGGCCCGGGGGGGACAGTGCCTACAATGAGCAGTTCTTC
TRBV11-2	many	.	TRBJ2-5	CASSLTEIVWETQYF	TGTGCCAGCAGCTTAACGGAAATAGTATGGGAGACCCAGTACTTC
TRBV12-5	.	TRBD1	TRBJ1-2	CASGLVGDSKNYGYTF	TGTGCTAGTGGTTTGGTAGGGGACAGTAAGAACTATGGCTACACCTTC
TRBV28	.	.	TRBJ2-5	CASGEGWGETQYF	TGTGCCAGTGGAGAGGGTTGGGGGGAGACCCAGTACTTC
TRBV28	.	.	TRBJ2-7	CASSFEGNYYEQYF	TGTGCCAGCAGTTTTGAGGGTAATTACTACGAGCAGTACTTC
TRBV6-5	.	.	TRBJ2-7	CASSYSSDRGEQYF	TGTGCCAGCAGTTACTCCTCCGACCGGGGCGAGCAGTACTTC
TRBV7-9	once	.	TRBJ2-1	CASSALPGDEQFF	TGTGCCAGCAGCGCACTTCCAGGGGATGAGCAGTTCTTC
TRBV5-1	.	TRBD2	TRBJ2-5	CASWSPNSGRGETQYF	TGCGCCAGCTGGTCTCCTAATAGCGGGAGAGGTGAGACCCAGTACTTC
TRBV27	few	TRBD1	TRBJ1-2	CASSFSGTDQDGYTF	TGTGCCAGCAGTTTTTCGGGGACAGATCAGGATGGCTACACCTTC